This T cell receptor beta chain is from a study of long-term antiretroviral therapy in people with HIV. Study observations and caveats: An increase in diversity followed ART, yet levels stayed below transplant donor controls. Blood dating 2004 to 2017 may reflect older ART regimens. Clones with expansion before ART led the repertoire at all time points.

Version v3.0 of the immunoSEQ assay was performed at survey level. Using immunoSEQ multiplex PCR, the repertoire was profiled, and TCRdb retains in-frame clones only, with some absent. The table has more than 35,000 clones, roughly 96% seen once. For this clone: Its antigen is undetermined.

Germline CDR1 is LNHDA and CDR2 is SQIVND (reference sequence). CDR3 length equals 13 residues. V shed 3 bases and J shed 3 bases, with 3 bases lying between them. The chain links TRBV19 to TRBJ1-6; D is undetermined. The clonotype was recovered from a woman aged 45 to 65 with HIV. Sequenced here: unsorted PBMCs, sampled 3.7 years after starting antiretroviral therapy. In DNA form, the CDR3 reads TGTGCCAGTAGTATTAACTATAATTCACCCCTCCACTTT. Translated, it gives CASSINYNSPLHF.